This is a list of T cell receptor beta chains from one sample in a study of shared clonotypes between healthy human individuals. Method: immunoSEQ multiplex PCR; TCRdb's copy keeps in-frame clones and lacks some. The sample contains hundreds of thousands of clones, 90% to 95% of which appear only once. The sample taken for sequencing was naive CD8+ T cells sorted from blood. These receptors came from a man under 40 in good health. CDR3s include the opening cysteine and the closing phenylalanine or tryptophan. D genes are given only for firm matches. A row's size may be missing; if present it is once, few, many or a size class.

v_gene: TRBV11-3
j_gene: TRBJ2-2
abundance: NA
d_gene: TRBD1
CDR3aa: CASSPDRAFTGELFF
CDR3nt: TGTGCCAGCAGCCCGGACAGGGCCTTTACCGGGGAGCTGTTTTTT

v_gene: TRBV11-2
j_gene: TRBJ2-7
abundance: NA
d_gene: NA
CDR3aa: CASSFQGTYEQYF
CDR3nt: TGTGCCAGCAGCTTTCAGGGGACCTACGAGCAGTACTTC

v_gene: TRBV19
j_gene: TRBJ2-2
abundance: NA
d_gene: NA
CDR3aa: CASSIFEGAGELFF
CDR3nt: TGTGCCAGTAGTATCTTTGAGGGAGCCGGGGAGCTGTTTTTT

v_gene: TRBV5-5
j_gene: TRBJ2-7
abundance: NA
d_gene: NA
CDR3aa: CASVGDNYYEQYF
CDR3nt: TGTGCCAGCGTGGGGGACAACTACTACGAGCAGTACTTC

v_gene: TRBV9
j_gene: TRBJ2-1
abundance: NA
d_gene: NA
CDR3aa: CASSVASGVVSYNEQFF
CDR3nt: TGTGCCAGCAGCGTAGCTTCCGGGGTTGTCTCCTACAATGAGCAGTTCTTC

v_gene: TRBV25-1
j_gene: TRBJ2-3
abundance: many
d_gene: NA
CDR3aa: CASSPRASDTQYF
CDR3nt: TGTGCCAGCAGTCCCCGGGCCTCAGATACGCAGTATTTT

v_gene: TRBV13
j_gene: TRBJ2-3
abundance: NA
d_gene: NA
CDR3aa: CASSLESLVPSTDTQYF
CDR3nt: TGTGCCAGCAGCTTAGAATCCCTAGTCCCTAGCACAGATACGCAGTATTTT

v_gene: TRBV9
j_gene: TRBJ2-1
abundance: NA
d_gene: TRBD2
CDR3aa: CASSVNGRLVNEQFF
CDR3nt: TGTGCCAGCAGCGTAAACGGGAGGTTAGTGAATGAGCAGTTCTTC

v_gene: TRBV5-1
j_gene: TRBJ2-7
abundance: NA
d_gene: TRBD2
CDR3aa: CASSPGGGSVEQYF
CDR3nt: TGCGCCAGCAGCCCGGGCGGGGGGTCGGTGGAGCAGTACTTC

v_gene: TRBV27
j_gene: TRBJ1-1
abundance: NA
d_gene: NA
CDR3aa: CASSLWPQGEAFF
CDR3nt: TGTGCCAGCAGTTTATGGCCCCAGGGCGAAGCTTTCTTT

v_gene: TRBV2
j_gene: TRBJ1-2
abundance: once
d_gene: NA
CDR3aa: CASSESAAYGYTF
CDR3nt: TGTGCCAGCAGTGAAAGTGCCGCGTATGGCTACACCTTC

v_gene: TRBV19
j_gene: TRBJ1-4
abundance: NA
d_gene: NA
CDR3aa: CATGGRDPRVTNEKLFF
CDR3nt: TGTGCCACCGGAGGACGGGATCCTCGAGTAACTAATGAAAAACTGTTTTTT

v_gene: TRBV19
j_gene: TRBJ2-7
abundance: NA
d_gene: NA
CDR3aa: CASSILGYGGEQYF
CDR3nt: TGTGCCAGTAGTATCCTCGGGTACGGTGGAGAGCAGTACTTC